Following are 2 T cell receptor beta chains from one sample sequenced in a study of cytomegalovirus exposure and HLA in healthy donors. The PCR made use of 60 Vbeta and 13 Jbeta primers. TCRdb's copy holds only in-frame clones and misses some; the assay was immunoSEQ multiplex PCR. The table includes tens of thousands of clones, around 70% detected once. The sequenced sample was PBMCs. These receptors came from a man aged 35 to 55 in good health and CMV-seropositive.

J is TRBJ2-2 and V is TRBV5-1; D might be TRBD1 (6 bases). The CDR3 spans 16 residues. V was pared by 0 bases and J by 7 bases, with 16 bases between. Looked up from germline, CDR1 is SGHRS and CDR2 is YFSETQ. CDR3 nucleotides: TGCGCCAGCAGCTTGGACCTACAGGGAAGCGGCGGGGAGCTGTTTTTT. This encodes CASSLDLQGSGGELFF. Using reference TRBV5-1 and TRBJ2-2 for the parts outside the CDR3, the full variable domain is KAGVTQTPRYLIKTRGQQVTLSCSPISGHRSVSWYQQTPGQGLQFLFEYFSETQRNKGNFPGRFSGRQFSNSRSEMNVSTLELGDSALYLCASSLDLQGSGGELFFGEGSRLTVL.

The genes are TRBV5-5 and TRBJ2-2; 9 bases agree with TRBD1. The germline V gene encodes CDR1 SGHKS and CDR2 YYEKEE (reference sequence). The V segment lost 4 bases and the J segment 5 bases; nucleotides outside the gene matches: 3. The CDR3 covers 14 residues. The CDR3 loop reads CASSLQGATGELFF. CDR3 coding DNA: TGTGCCAGCAGCCTACAGGGGGCTACCGGGGAGCTGTTTTTT.